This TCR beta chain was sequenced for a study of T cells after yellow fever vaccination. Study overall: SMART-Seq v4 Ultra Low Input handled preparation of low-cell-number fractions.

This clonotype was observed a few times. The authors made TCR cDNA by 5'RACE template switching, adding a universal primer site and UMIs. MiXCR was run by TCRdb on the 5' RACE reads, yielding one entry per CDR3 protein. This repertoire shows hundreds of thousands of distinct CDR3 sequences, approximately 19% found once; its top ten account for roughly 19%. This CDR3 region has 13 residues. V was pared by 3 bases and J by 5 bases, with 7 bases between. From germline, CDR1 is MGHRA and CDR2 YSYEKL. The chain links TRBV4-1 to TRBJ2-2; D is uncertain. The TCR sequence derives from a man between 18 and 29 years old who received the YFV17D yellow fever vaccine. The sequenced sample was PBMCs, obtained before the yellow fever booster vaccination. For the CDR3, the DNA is TGCGCCAGCAGCCATAGTGGGACCGGGGAGCTGTTTTTT. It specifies CASSHSGTGELFF.